What follows is one T cell receptor (beta chain) and its context. The antigen is unknown. These data come from a study of cytomegalovirus exposure and HLA in healthy donors. Looking at the study overall: It was reported in a later analysis that the same platform had been used for the approximately 120 validation repertoires as for the roughly 710 first-cohort repertoires. Overall study results and limits: The dataset shows that most TCR sequences were rare, while some public TCRs occurred in many donors. CMV antigen specificity was confirmed in vitro for a few CMV-associated chains.

The protocol was immunoSEQ multiplex PCR, while the TCRdb copy is restricted to in-frame clones and leaves out a portion. This sample has under 150,000 clones, with approximately 86% found just once. The donors were in the roughly 110-subject validation cohort; that cohort was separate from the 666-subject first cohort. Sequencing was carried out using PBMCs. The clonotype comes from a man younger than 35 in good health and CMV-seropositive.

CDR3 in DNA: TGTGCCAGCAGGCGGGGGGGCGGCAATGAGCAGTTCTTC. Amino acid sequence: CASRRGGGNEQFF. The chain is built from TRBV6-1 and TRBJ2-1; TRBD2 matches 9 bases. Trimming at V came to 6 bases and at J to 6 bases, leaving 3 bases not matched to a gene. The germline CDR1 and CDR2 sequences are MNHNS and SASEGT. This CDR3 spans 13 amino acids.